These 14 T cell receptor beta chains share one sample of origin, sequenced in a study of T cell repertoires in cytomegalovirus infection. TCRdb called the reads again in MiXCR, with one record for every CDR3 protein. The sample yields about 920,000 distinct CDR3 sequences, approximately 33% seen once. Their specific antigens are unknown. This specimen was cultured CD8+ T cells from PBMCs, taken from culture after CMV antigen stimulation. These receptors all come from a human donor in good health (CMV status not recorded). Some clones in this sample may be carry-over from other donors' samples.

V is TRBV20-1 and J is TRBJ1-1; 9 positions agree with TRBD1. The CDR3 spans 13 residues. The V gene end was trimmed by 3 bases and the J gene end by 1 base; junction bases not matched to a gene: 0. CDR1 is DFQATT, CDR2 SNEGSKA, per germline (reference sequence). In DNA, the CDR3 is TGCAGTGCTAGGGACAGGGGGAACACTGAAGCTTTCTTT. Translation: CSARDRGNTEAFF.

The chain recombines TRBV25-1 with TRBJ1-2, with 8 bases identical to TRBD1. Germline values: CDR1 MGHDK, CDR2 SYGVNS. The CDR3 extends over 15 amino acids. V was pared by 4 bases and J by 6 bases, with 10 bases of the junction left unmatched. The CDR3 region is CASSATLDRGDGYTF. The CDR3 DNA reads TGTGCCAGCAGTGCGACGCTAGACAGGGGTGATGGCTACACCTTC.

This clonotype has a count of ten or more. This chain joins TRBV7-2 and TRBJ2-1; 11 bases are shared with TRBD2. Looked up from germline, CDR1 is SGHTA and CDR2 is FQGNSA. J gave up 10 bases and V 2 bases, and 10 bases lay outside the gene matches. The CDR3 covers 16 residues. For the CDR3, the DNA is TGTGCCAGCAGCTTAAGGCTAGCGGGGGGTAAGGAAGAGCAGTTCTTC. This sequence encodes CASSLRLAGGKEEQFF.

This clonotype was found a few times. The chain combines TRBV2 with TRBJ1-1, with D unclear. CDR3 length equals 12 residues. Deletions cut 4 bases from V and 0 bases from J, with 3 bases between. Germline CDR1 reads SNHLY; CDR2 reads FYNNEI. CDR3 sequence: CASSAVNTEAFF. For the CDR3, the DNA is TGTGCCAGCAGTGCAGTGAACACTGAAGCTTTCTTT.

The sample holds a few counts of this clonotype. The chain couples TRBV4-2 to TRBJ2-2; unclear D gene. Germline-derived CDR1 and CDR2 are LGHNA and YNFKEQ. This CDR3 contains 15 residues. The ends were cut back, 2 bases at V and 1 base at J, with 8 bases in the middle. CDR3 amino acids: CASSQIPENTGELFF. DNA for the CDR3: TGTGCCAGCAGCCAAATCCCTGAGAACACCGGGGAGCTGTTTTTT.

The J gene is TRBJ1-2, the V gene TRBV29-1, with TRBD1 as a possible D gene (5 bases). The CDR3 is 14 amino acids. V was pared by 1 base and J by 0 bases, with 9 bases between. Germline CDR1 is SQVTM and CDR2 is ANQGSEA. The CDR3 reads CSVEGTSSNYGYTF. The CDR3 nucleotides are TGCAGCGTTGAAGGGACATCGTCTAACTATGGCTACACCTTC.

V gene TRBV9 combines with J gene TRBJ1-2; D is possibly TRBD1 (5 bases). The CDR3 sequence is 17 residues long. Trimming removed 0 bases at V and 1 base at J, with 16 bases between. From germline, CDR1 is SGDLS and CDR2 YYNGEE. CDR3 residues: CASSVGQRPRNNYGYTF. Here the CDR3 DNA reads TGTGCCAGCAGCGTAGGACAGAGACCCAGAAATAACTATGGCTACACCTTC.

This clonotype was seen only a few times. The gene calls are TRBV20-1 and TRBJ1-4; 7 bases are a match to TRBD1. Trimming at V came to 5 bases and at J to 8 bases, leaving 8 bases not matched to a gene. CDR1 is DFQATT, CDR2 SNEGSKA, per germline (reference sequence). The CDR3 loop spans 13 amino acids. In DNA form, the CDR3 reads TGCAGTGCTCTGCAGGGACAGTTAGAAAAACTGTTTTTT. This gives the protein CSALQGQLEKLFF.

This clonotype was seen repeatedly, ten times or more. V usage is TRBV6-6 and J usage is TRBJ1-1; 8 nucleotides align to TRBD1. Trimming removed 2 bases from V and 0 bases from J; junction bases left unmatched: 5. The CDR3 is 16 residues long. Germline V CDR1 and CDR2: MNHNY, SVGAGI (reference sequence). The CDR3 DNA sequence: TGTGCCAGCAGTTACACAAGACAGGGGATGAACACTGAAGCTTTCTTT. Translated, it gives CASSYTRQGMNTEAFF.

At least ten counts were recorded for this clonotype. V gene TRBV7-2 combines with J gene TRBJ2-3; TRBD2 matches 9 bases. V lost 5 bases, J lost 5 bases, and 8 bases stayed unmatched. In germline, CDR1 is SGHTA, CDR2 FQGNSA. The CDR3 contains 15 residues. The CDR3 bases are TGTGCCAGCAGCCATAGCGGGGGAGCTCGAGATACGCAGTATTTT. Protein: CASSHSGGARDTQYF. Supplemented by reference TRBV7-2 and TRBJ2-3, the full variable domain reads GAGVSQSPSNKVTEKGKDVELRCDPISGHTALYWYRQSLGQGLEFLIYFQGNSAPDKSGLPSDRFSAERTGGSVSTLTIQRTQQEDSAVYLCASSHSGGARDTQYFGPGTRLTVL.

This clonotype was observed a handful of times. The J gene is TRBJ2-2, the V gene TRBV7-6; TRBD1 or TRBD2 may be the D gene (5 bases each). Germline CDR1 and CDR2: SGHVS and FNYEAQ. The CDR3 has 17 residues. Trimming stripped 4 bases from V and 1 base from J, with 16 bases between. The CDR3 sequence is CASSYPPKGRNTGELFF. Here the CDR3 DNA reads TGTGCCAGCAGCTACCCTCCGAAGGGACGGAACACCGGGGAGCTGTTTTTT.

This clonotype was observed at least ten times. The V gene is TRBV10-3, the J gene TRBJ2-7; 8 positions agree with TRBD1. V lost 6 bases, J lost 4 bases, and 11 bases stayed unmatched. The CDR3 loop spans 15 amino acids. Germline CDR1 ENHRY, CDR2 SYGVKD. The CDR3 bases are TGTGCCATCAGCTCGAGGAAGACAGGGGATTACGAGCAGTACGTC. Protein product: CAISSRKTGDYEQYV.

Only a few counts were recorded for this clonotype. The rearrangement uses TRBV20-1 and TRBJ2-2, with D possibly TRBD1 on 6 matching bases. The CDR3 spans 16 residues. In germline, CDR1 is DFQATT, CDR2 SNEGSKA (reference sequence). Trimming took 0 bases from V and 3 from J, leaving 14 bases between them. The CDR3 spells CSARDIDGGDTGELFF. The CDR3 nucleotides are TGCAGTGCTAGAGATATCGATGGGGGCGACACCGGGGAGCTGTTTTTT.

V gene TRBV7-9 combines with J gene TRBJ2-3; the D gene is possibly TRBD1 (7 bases). This CDR3 contains 14 residues. V was pared by 8 bases and J by 4 bases, with 16 bases between. Germline V gene sequence: CDR1 SEHNR, CDR2 FQNEAQ (reference sequence). The CDR3, as DNA: TGTGCCAGCCTAGGGCAGGGGGGCGCAGATACGCAGTATTTT. Translation: CASLGQGGADTQYF. The full variable domain, with the rest looked up from reference TRBV7-9 and TRBJ2-3, is DTGVSQNPRHKITKRGQNVTFRCDPISEHNRLYWYRQTLGQGPEFLTYFQNEAQLEKSRLLSDRFSAERPKGSFSTLEIQRTEQGDSAMYLCASLGQGGADTQYFGPGTRLTVL.